Reported below is one T cell receptor beta chain. The sample belongs to a study of blood T cell repertoires in COVID-19. The CDR3 runs to 14 residues. Trimming removed 5 bases at V and 3 bases at J, with 11 bases between. Germline CDR1 GTSNPN, CDR2 SVGIG (reference sequence). Data came from immunoSEQ multiplex PCR; TCRdb stores just in-frame clones and leaves some out. The table includes 250,000 or so clones, about 85% detected once. The clonotype was recovered from a man aged 30-40 years who had recovered from COVID-19. This chain connects TRBV30 to TRBJ1-6; D is perhaps TRBD1 (5 bases). Sequencing input: PBMCs or T cells enriched from blood (not recorded which). DNA of the CDR3: TGTGCCTGGTGCAGGGCAGACTATAATTCACCCCTCCACTTT. Protein: CAWCRADYNSPLHF.